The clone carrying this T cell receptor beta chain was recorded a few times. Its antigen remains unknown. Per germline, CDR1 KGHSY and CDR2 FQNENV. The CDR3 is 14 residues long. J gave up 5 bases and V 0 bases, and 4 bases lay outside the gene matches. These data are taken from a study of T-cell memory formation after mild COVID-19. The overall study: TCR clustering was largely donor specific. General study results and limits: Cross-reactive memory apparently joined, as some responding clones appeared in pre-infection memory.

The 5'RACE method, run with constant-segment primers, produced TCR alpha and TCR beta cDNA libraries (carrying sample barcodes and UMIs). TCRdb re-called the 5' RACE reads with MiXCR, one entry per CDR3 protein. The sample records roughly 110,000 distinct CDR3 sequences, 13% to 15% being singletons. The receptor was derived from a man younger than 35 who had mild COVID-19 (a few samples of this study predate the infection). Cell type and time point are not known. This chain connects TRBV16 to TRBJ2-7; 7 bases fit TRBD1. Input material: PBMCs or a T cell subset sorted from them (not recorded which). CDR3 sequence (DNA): TGTGCCAGCAGCCAATCTATCGACAGGGACGAGCAGTACGTC. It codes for CASSQSIDRDEQYV.